The 5 T cell receptor beta chains listed next were all sequenced from one sample in a study of cytotoxic CD8 clonotypes in ibrutinib-treated CLL. Clones were read by immunoSEQ multiplex PCR, and TCRdb kept only the in-frame ones, dropping some. The table has some 100,000 clones, 58% seen once. Sample: PBMCs, taken after 24 months of ibrutinib treatment. The receptors shown here come from a human donor with chronic lymphocytic leukemia.

This chain joins TRBV10-3 and TRBJ2-1; TRBD2 matches 8 bases. The germline gives CDR1 ENHRY, CDR2 SYGVKD. CDR3 length: 14 residues. V was clipped by 7 bases and J by 7 bases; unmatched bases: 9. For the CDR3, the DNA is TGTGCCATCAATACGGGGGGGCCTCTGAATGAGCAGTTCTTC. It codes for CAINTGGPLNEQFF.

The chain links TRBV5-6 to TRBJ2-7; D uncertain. CDR3 length: 13 amino acids. V lost 0 bases and J 1 base, leaving 5 bases between the germline ends. The germline V gene encodes CDR1 SGHDT and CDR2 YYEEEE. CDR3 sequence: CASSLVGSYEQYF. The CDR3 DNA is TGTGCCAGCAGCTTGGTCGGTTCCTACGAGCAGTACTTC.

This clone was picked up a small number of times. The gene calls are TRBV10-3 and TRBJ1-1; D is undetermined. Trimming took off 10 bases at V and 1 base at J, with 10 bases between the two ends. The CDR3 loop spans 12 amino acids. Germline V gene sequence: CDR1 ENHRY, CDR2 SYGVKD. In DNA form, the CDR3 reads TGTGCCACCGAGGACTCGAACACTGAAGCTTTCTTT. Protein product: CATEDSNTEAFF.

This CDR3 is CASSLTGVFTDTQYF. For the CDR3, the DNA is TGCGCCAGCAGCTTGACAGGGGTGTTCACAGATACGCAGTATTTT. V is TRBV5-1 and J is TRBJ2-3; TRBD1 agrees at 7 bases. Germline V CDR1 and CDR2: SGHRS, YFSETQ. V shed 1 base, J shed 2 bases, and the junction held 4 bases outside the gene matches. This CDR3 contains 15 residues.

This clone was found a few times. J is TRBJ2-7 and V is TRBV6-6, with 8 nucleotides matching TRBD1. The germline V gene has CDR1 MNHNY and CDR2 SVGAGI (reference sequence). V lost 6 bases and J lost 0; bases outside the gene matches: 10. The CDR3 loop spans 16 amino acids. In DNA form, the CDR3 reads TGTGCCAGCAGCCCAGCCGGGACAGGCGGCTCCTACGAGCAGTACTTC. It is translated as CASSPAGTGGSYEQYF.